These 32 T cell receptor beta chains share one sample of origin, sequenced in a study of blood T cell repertoires in COVID-19 (TCRdb year 2020). The library came from the immunoSEQ multiplex PCR assay. TCRdb took over this immuneACCESS table, retaining in-frame rearrangements with V and J assigned. Such tables are incomplete; in checked studies, under half of the missing clones stem from an unresolved V gene, and the remainder is unexplained. This sample lists about 200,000 clones; roughly 90% were detected once. Jointly, the top ten make up around 0.76% of the sample. The material sequenced was peripheral blood. Source of these receptors: a woman in her seventies with acute or convalescent COVID-19.

The chain combines TRBV27 with TRBJ2-1; TRBD2 agrees at 13 bases. CDR3 length: 18 residues. Germline lookup yields CDR1 MNHEY and CDR2 SMNVEV (reference sequence). The ends lost 3 bases at V and 4 bases at J; junction bases unmatched: 9. The CDR3 sequence is CASSFRLAGGSRYNEQFF. CDR3 coding DNA: TGTGCCAGCAGTTTTAGACTAGCGGGAGGATCGAGGTACAATGAGCAGTTCTTC.

The genes are TRBV7-6 and TRBJ1-1; TRBD1 might be the D (5 bases). V was shortened by 0 bases and J by 1 base, with 12 bases between the two germline ends. This CDR3 region has 16 residues. From germline, CDR1 is SGHVS and CDR2 FNYEAQ. The DNA of the CDR3 is TGTGCCAGCAGCTTAGCTGAAGGGGACTCGAACACTGAAGCTTTCTTT. Translated, it gives CASSLAEGDSNTEAFF. Variable domain in full (rest from reference TRBV7-6 and TRBJ1-1): GAGVSQSPRYKVTKRGQDVALRCDPISGHVSLYWYRQALGQGPEFLTYFNYEAQQDKSGLPNDRFSAERPEGSISTLTIQRTEQRDSAMYRCASSLAEGDSNTEAFFGQGTRLTVV.

This clone has more than one count but fewer than ten. This rearrangement joins TRBV7-8 to TRBJ2-5; 7 nucleotides align to TRBD1. Germline V gene lookup returns CDR1 SGHVS and CDR2 FQNEAQ. The CDR3 sequence is 13 residues long. The trim removed 4 bases at V and 2 bases at J, leaving 1 base unmatched. In DNA, the CDR3 is TGTGCCAGCAGCTCGGACAGGCAAGAGACCCAGTACTTC. It specifies CASSSDRQETQYF.

The chain recombines TRBV5-6 with TRBJ1-1; 8 nucleotides match TRBD1. CDR1 SGHDT and CDR2 YYEEEE come from the germline V gene. The CDR3 is made up of 14 amino acids. The junction had 5 bases not matched to a gene; V was cut back by 1 base and J by 6 bases. The CDR3 region has the DNA TGTGCCAGCAGCTTGTTGCAGGGGGCCGCTGAAGCTTTCTTT. Translated, it gives CASSLLQGAAEAFF. Looking up the rest from reference TRBV5-6 and TRBJ1-1 gives the full variable domain: DAGVTQSPTHLIKTRGQQVTLRCSPKSGHDTVSWYQQALGQGPQFIFQYYEEEERQRGNFPDRFSGHQFPNYSSELNVNALLLGDSALYLCASSLLQGAAEAFFGQGTRLTVV.

The chain employs TRBV19 and TRBJ1-6, with D possibly matching TRBD1 (6 bases). V was clipped by 0 bases and J by 10 bases, with 13 bases between them. This CDR3 is 15 amino acids long. Germline CDR1 LNHDA, CDR2 SQIVND (reference sequence). CDR3 sequence (DNA): TGTGCCAGTAGTATAGAGGGTCCAGGGGCCTCACCCCTCCACTTT. Protein: CASSIEGPGASPLHF.

This clone was recorded only once. The chain couples TRBV6-6 to TRBJ1-4; D unresolved. The V and J ends lost 1 base and 3 bases respectively, with 6 bases between them. The CDR3 spans 14 residues. CDR1 and CDR2 from the germline V gene are MNHNY and SVGAGI (reference sequence). The CDR3 region has the DNA TGTGCCAGCAGTTACTTCGGGGCTAATGAAAAACTGTTTTTT. This gives the protein CASSYFGANEKLFF.

This clone appeared a single time. The chain links TRBV13 to TRBJ1-2, with D unclear. V was clipped by 1 base and J by 2 bases, with 32 bases between them. Germline loops: CDR1 PRHDT, CDR2 FYEKMQ (reference sequence). CDR3 length equals 22 residues. DNA for the CDR3: TGTGCCAGCAGCTTAGTGGGATTGAGGTCGGGAGGGAGAAAGGAGGGAAACTATGGCTACACCTTC. Protein sequence: CASSLVGLRSGGRKEGNYGYTF.

The V gene is TRBV2, the J gene TRBJ2-3, with TRBD2 matching 8 bases. J was trimmed by 2 bases and V by 3 bases; bases with no gene match: 4. CDR1 is SNHLY, CDR2 FYNNEI, per germline. This CDR3 region has 15 residues. CDR3 amino acids: CASSDGTRDTDTQYF. The CDR3 bases are TGTGCCAGCAGTGACGGGACTAGGGACACAGATACGCAGTATTTT.

The rearrangement joins TRBV6-2 or TRBV6-3 to TRBJ1-1; 9 positions match TRBD1. In germline, CDR1 is MNHEY, CDR2 SVGEGT. The CDR3 is 14 residues long. After removal of 5 bases from V and 7 bases from J, the junction contained 8 bases not matched to a gene. The CDR3 DNA follows: TGTGCCAGCAGTGCAACAGGGGGCTGGGGTGAAGCTTTCTTT. As protein: CASSATGGWGEAFF.

The chain joins TRBV7-9 to TRBJ1-6, with TRBD1 identical over 10 bases. The germline gives CDR1 SEHNR, CDR2 FQNEAQ (reference sequence). This CDR3 has 15 amino acids. The V gene end was trimmed by 6 bases and the J gene end by 8 bases; junction bases not matched to a gene: 7. CDR3 DNA sequence: TGTGCCAGCAGACCATGGACAGGGGGGCATTCACCCCTCCACTTT. Protein: CASRPWTGGHSPLHF.

The chain has TRBV5-6 and TRBJ2-3; possibly TRBD1 for D (6 bases). The CDR3 extends over 14 amino acids. V was pared by 8 bases and J by 0 bases, with 13 bases between. Germline V lookup: CDR1 SGHDT, CDR2 YYEEEE. The CDR3 region is CASNTGWSTDTQYF. As DNA, the CDR3 is TGTGCCAGTAACACAGGGTGGAGCACAGATACGCAGTATTTT.

V and J are TRBV9 and TRBJ1-2, with 7 nucleotides matching TRBD1. The CDR3 has 15 residues. Germline values: CDR1 SGDLS, CDR2 YYNGEE. J lost 7 bases, V lost 4 bases, and 13 bases had no gene match. The CDR3 region is CASSSFDRVVGGYTF. CDR3 sequence (DNA): TGTGCCAGCAGCTCTTTTGACAGGGTTGTGGGTGGCTACACCTTC.

This chain joins TRBV12-3 or TRBV12-4 and TRBJ1-5; no reliable D call. With 6 bases removed from V and 6 bases from J, the gap between germline ends came to 12 bases. The CDR3 is made up of 13 amino acids. In DNA form, the CDR3 reads TGTGCCAGCAGCCGGGAGACCGGTCAGCCCCAGCATTTT. The encoded protein is CASSRETGQPQHF.

The rearrangement uses TRBV11-2 and TRBJ2-2, with 8 nucleotides matching TRBD1. The V gene end was trimmed by 3 bases and the J gene end by 0 bases; junction bases not matched to a gene: 3. Germline CDR1 SGHAT, CDR2 FQNNGV. The CDR3 consists of 16 residues. CDR3 coding DNA: TGTGCCAGCAGCTTGCGGACAGGGTCGAACACCGGGGAGCTGTTTTTT. Protein: CASSLRTGSNTGELFF.

The rearrangement joins TRBV4-3 to TRBJ2-7, with a possible D match to TRBD2 (5 bases). There are 16 residues in the CDR3. The germline V and J ends were trimmed by 0 bases and 2 bases, with 14 bases remaining between them. CDR1 LGHNA and CDR2 YSLEER come from the germline V gene. CDR3 region: CASSQDPRTAAYEQYF. Written as DNA, the CDR3 is TGCGCCAGCAGCCAAGATCCTAGGACTGCAGCCTACGAGCAGTACTTC.

The V and J genes are TRBV7-9 and TRBJ1-2, with 7 bases fitting TRBD1. The CDR3 loop spans 19 amino acids. The ends lost 1 base at V and 3 bases at J; junction bases unmatched: 17. The V gene's germline CDR1 is SEHNR and CDR2 FQNEAQ (reference sequence). This CDR3 reads CASSLVVYQGEALDYGYTF. The CDR3 DNA reads as TGTGCCAGCAGCTTAGTTGTCTATCAGGGGGAGGCATTGGACTATGGCTACACCTTC.

This chain joins TRBV5-4 and TRBJ2-5; 9 bases agree with TRBD2. The CDR3 spans 15 residues. V shed 3 bases, J shed 2 bases, and the junction held 5 bases outside the gene matches. Germline values: CDR1 SGHNT, CDR2 YYREEE (reference sequence). CDR3 residues: CASSSRLAGQETQYF. Written as DNA, the CDR3 is TGTGCCAGCAGCTCCCGCCTAGCGGGACAAGAGACCCAGTACTTC.

This clone has only one observation. The V call is TRBV5-1, the J call TRBJ1-6; 10 bases align to TRBD1. This CDR3 is built from 15 residues. The germline gives CDR1 SGHRS, CDR2 YFSETQ. Germline trimming cut 4 bases from V and 8 bases from J; bases unmatched to any gene: 6. CDR3 region: CASSLGDRGDSPLHF. The CDR3 nucleotides are TGCGCCAGCAGCCTCGGGGACAGGGGTGATTCACCCCTCCACTTT.

J is TRBJ1-4 and V is TRBV27; 7 bases are a match to TRBD1. This CDR3 region has 14 residues. The J segment lost 7 bases and the V segment lost 5 bases, leaving 7 bases of the junction unmatched. From germline, CDR1 is MNHEY and CDR2 SMNVEV (reference sequence). The DNA of the CDR3 is TGTGCCAGCAGTCACGACAGGGTGGCTGAAAAACTGTTTTTT. It specifies CASSHDRVAEKLFF.

As for this clone: This sample also contains other DNA sequences that code for the same CDR3. The chain recombines TRBV12-3 or TRBV12-4 with TRBJ2-1; D remains unclear. The CDR3 runs 11 residues. Trimming pared 6 bases from V and 7 bases from J, leaving 7 bases between. DNA for the CDR3: TGTGCCAGCAGCCGTGTGAATGAGCAGTTCTTC. It codes for CASSRVNEQFF.

The chain is built from TRBV5-1 and TRBJ2-1; D remains unclear. This CDR3 has 16 amino acids. Germline loops: CDR1 SGHRS, CDR2 YFSETQ. V was trimmed by 6 bases and J by 0 bases, leaving 16 bases between them. This CDR3 reads CASTPEVVGSYNEQFF. CDR3 sequence (DNA): TGCGCCAGCACCCCCGAGGTCGTTGGCTCCTACAATGAGCAGTTCTTC.

The rearrangement links TRBV3-1 (or the pseudogene TRBV3-2) to TRBJ1-1; 8 bases are shared with TRBD1. Trimming at V came to 3 bases and at J to 8 bases, leaving 2 bases not matched to a gene. Germline V gene sequence: CDR1 LGHDT, CDR2 YNNKEL (reference sequence). The CDR3 spans 12 residues. CDR3 in DNA: TGTGCCAGCAGCCATTGGACAGGGGAAGCTTTCTTT. Protein product: CASSHWTGEAFF.

The chain couples TRBV6-2 or TRBV6-3 to TRBJ2-7, with TRBD2 matching over 8 bases. J was trimmed by 4 bases and V by 4 bases; bases with no gene match: 6. The CDR3 extends over 14 amino acids. CDR1 and CDR2 (germline): MNHEY, SVGEGT. In DNA form, the CDR3 reads TGTGCCAGCAGTTTGATAGCGGGAATTTACGAGCAGTACTTC. Translating it yields CASSLIAGIYEQYF.

The chain recombines TRBV29-1 with TRBJ2-1; D is perhaps TRBD2 (5 bases). Germline V lookup: CDR1 SQVTM, CDR2 ANQGSEA. V lost 2 bases and J 9 bases, leaving 8 bases between the germline ends. The CDR3 runs to 11 residues. The CDR3 sequence is CSVESGSEQFF. In DNA, the CDR3 is TGCAGCGTTGAATCGGGGAGTGAGCAGTTCTTC.

The chain combines TRBV7-9 with TRBJ2-3; D gene uncertain. The germline CDR1 and CDR2 sequences are SEHNR and FQNEAQ (reference sequence). This CDR3 contains 15 residues. The ends were cut back, 0 bases at V and 2 bases at J, with 9 bases in the middle. As DNA, the CDR3 is TGTGCCAGCAGCTTAGCACCCTTAGCCACAGATACGCAGTATTTT. Translated: CASSLAPLATDTQYF. Full variable domain (rest looked up from reference TRBV7-9 and TRBJ2-3): DTGVSQNPRHKITKRGQNVTFRCDPISEHNRLYWYRQTLGQGPEFLTYFQNEAQLEKSRLLSDRFSAERPKGSFSTLEIQRTEQGDSAMYLCASSLAPLATDTQYFGPGTRLTVL.

V and J are TRBV5-6 and TRBJ2-7; 10 nucleotides line up with TRBD2. CDR3 size: 14 residues. Germline V gives CDR1 SGHDT, CDR2 YYEEEE. V was pared by 2 bases and J by 3 bases, with 2 bases of the junction left unmatched. CDR3 DNA sequence: TGTGCCAGCAGCTTACTAGCGGGAATCTACGAGCAGTACTTC. Its translation is CASSLLAGIYEQYF.

A remark on this clone: Additional DNA sequences in this sample encode the identical CDR3. The chain couples TRBV11-3 to TRBJ1-1; perhaps TRBD1 as D (6 bases). The CDR3 is 15 residues long. The V gene's germline CDR1 is SGHNT and CDR2 YENEEA. The germline V and J ends were trimmed by 3 bases and 1 base, with 12 bases remaining between them. The CDR3 region is CASSLARGGNTEAFF. The CDR3 nucleotides read TGTGCCAGCAGCTTGGCGAGGGGGGGGAACACTGAAGCTTTCTTT.

The chain links TRBV4-3 to TRBJ1-1; no definite D call. The CDR3 is 14 amino acids. Trimming shortened V by 1 base and J by 3 bases, and 9 bases separated the two germline ends. The germline CDR1 and CDR2 sequences are LGHNA and YSLEER. The CDR3 protein is CASSQVGGYTEAFF. CDR3 DNA sequence: TGCGCCAGCAGCCAAGTGGGAGGTTACACTGAAGCTTTCTTT.

CDR3 bases: TGCGCCAGCAGCCAACCGACAGGGTTTCGAAACACCATATATTTT. It is translated as CASSQPTGFRNTIYF. The rearrangement joins TRBV4-1 to TRBJ1-3; 7 bases are shared with TRBD1. J gave up 5 bases and V 2 bases, and 6 bases lay outside the gene matches. The CDR3 loop spans 15 amino acids. The V gene's germline CDR1 is MGHRA and CDR2 YSYEKL.

V is TRBV3-1 (or the pseudogene TRBV3-2) and J is TRBJ1-2, with D tentatively TRBD1 (5 bases). CDR1 is LGHDT, CDR2 YNNKEL, per germline (reference sequence). This CDR3 has 16 amino acids. V lost 1 base to trimming and J lost 4 bases, with 16 bases between them. CDR3 protein: CASSQVLGRAAYGYTF. Written as DNA, the CDR3 is TGTGCCAGCAGCCAAGTTCTCGGCAGGGCAGCCTATGGCTACACCTTC.

The rearrangement uses TRBV6-5 and TRBJ2-7; D call uncertain. With 0 bases removed from V and 5 bases from J, the gap between germline ends came to 14 bases. The CDR3 consists of 15 residues. Germline V gene data show CDR1 as MNHEY and CDR2 as SVGAGI. The CDR3 DNA is TGTGCCAGCAGTTACTCCCCGTGGTTAAGCGACGAGCAGTACTTC. Its translation: CASSYSPWLSDEQYF.

This clone was seen a handful of times. The chain combines TRBV5-1 with TRBJ1-1, with D perhaps TRBD1 (5 bases). This CDR3 comprises 13 residues. Germline-derived CDR1 and CDR2 are SGHRS and YFSETQ. V lost 4 bases, J lost 11 bases, and 18 bases lay in between. CDR3 in amino acids: CASSISVTGDAFF. The CDR3, as DNA: TGCGCCAGCAGCATCTCCGTCACGGGGGATGCTTTCTTT.